Following are 4 T cell receptor beta chains from one sample sequenced in a study of CD4 T cells in relation to SARS-CoV-2 and coronaviruses. Their specific antigens are unknown. Before the COVID-19 pandemic, during about 2011-2019, CD4+ T cells were taken from unexposed donors. Isolation of CD4+ T cells took place after roughly nine days in culture. Data came from immunoSEQ multiplex PCR; TCRdb stores just in-frame clones and leaves some out. The sample carries just over 15,000 clones, 60% to 80% recorded once. Sample: CD4+ T cells from PBMCs, cultured in vitro. Every receptor here comes from a human donor in good health.

This clone has a handful of counts. The gene calls are TRBV6-4 and TRBJ2-2, with a weak D call TRBD2 (5 bases). The germline CDR1 and CDR2 sequences are MRHNA and SNTAGT. The length of the CDR3 is 14 residues. Trimming removed 4 bases at V and 3 bases at J, with 9 bases between. DNA of the CDR3: TGTGCCAGCAGTGGAGCCGGGGACACCGGGGAGCTGTTTTTT. Protein: CASSGAGDTGELFF.

This clone showed up just a few times. V gene TRBV6-5 combines with J gene TRBJ1-5; TRBD1 agrees at 8 bases. The junction had 4 bases not matched to a gene; V was cut back by 8 bases and J by 4 bases. Germline CDR1 and CDR2: MNHEY and SVGAGI. This CDR3 spans 13 amino acids. The CDR3 region is CASAGDRNQPQHF. Here the CDR3 DNA reads TGTGCCAGCGCCGGGGACAGGAATCAGCCCCAGCATTTT.

The chain is built from TRBV7-9 and TRBJ2-5; D call uncertain. V was cut by 4 bases and J by 0 bases, with 15 bases left in between. Germline V CDR1 and CDR2: SEHNR, FQNEAQ (reference sequence). This CDR3 region has 16 residues. CDR3 coding DNA: TGTGCCAGCAGCTCGTGGGATCGGGCGGACCAAGAGACCCAGTACTTC. Amino acids: CASSSWDRADQETQYF.

This rearrangement joins TRBV6-6 to TRBJ2-1; D uncertain. The CDR3 runs 16 residues. Trimming cost V 5 bases and J 2 bases, with 16 bases left between them. Germline CDR1 and CDR2: MNHNY and SVGAGI (reference sequence). As DNA, the CDR3 is TGTGCCAGCAGTCGCCTGGTGAGTCGGGCCTACAATGAGCAGTTCTTC. Amino acids: CASSRLVSRAYNEQFF.